This TCR beta chain was captured in a study of identical twins. Study-level results: Reduced insertions were recorded for abundant cord blood beta clonotypes, with no such pattern in memory repertoires. Its conclusions, products of cross-sectional statistical analysis, did not come from following the same donors.

Looked up from germline, CDR1 is SGDLS and CDR2 is YYNGEE. The CDR3 loop spans 16 amino acids. V shed 0 bases and J shed 1 base, with 12 bases lying between them. This clonotype has a handful of counts. Its antigen is currently unknown. MiXCR, applied by TCRdb to the 5' RACE reads, yields one record per CDR3 protein. The sample lists 470,000 or so distinct CDR3 sequences; approximately 25% were seen once. The data were also submitted as part of a second study, on T cells expressing NK-cell markers. That report adds: Cells sorted as CD3+CD56+NKG2C+, CD3+CD56+NKG2C- and CD3+CD56-NKG2C+ T cells supplied the TCR beta repertoires. Several donors likewise had their CD3+CD56-NKG2C+ fraction led by these clonotypes.

The receptor was isolated from a woman younger than 35 in good health. V usage is TRBV9 and J usage is TRBJ2-3; D is perhaps TRBD1 or TRBD2 (5 bases each). The sequenced sample consisted of CD4+ T cells sorted from blood. The CDR3 coding sequence is TGTGCCAGCAGCGTAGAGATCGGGACCGGCACAGATACGCAGTATTTT. Translated: CASSVEIGTGTDTQYF.